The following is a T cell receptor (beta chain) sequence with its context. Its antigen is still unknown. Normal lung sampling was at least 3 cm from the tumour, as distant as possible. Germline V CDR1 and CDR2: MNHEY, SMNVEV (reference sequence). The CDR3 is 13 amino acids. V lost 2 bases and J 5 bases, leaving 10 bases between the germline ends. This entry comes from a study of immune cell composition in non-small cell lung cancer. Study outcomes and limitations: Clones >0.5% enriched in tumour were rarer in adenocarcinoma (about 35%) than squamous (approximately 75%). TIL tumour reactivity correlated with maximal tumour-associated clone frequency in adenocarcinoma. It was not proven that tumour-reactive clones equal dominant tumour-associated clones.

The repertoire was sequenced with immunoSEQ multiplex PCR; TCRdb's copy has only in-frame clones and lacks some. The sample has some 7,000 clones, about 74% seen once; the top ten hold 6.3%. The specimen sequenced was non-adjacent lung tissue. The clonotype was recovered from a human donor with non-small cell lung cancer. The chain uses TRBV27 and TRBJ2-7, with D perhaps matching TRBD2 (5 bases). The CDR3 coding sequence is TGTGCCAGCAGTTTAGGGGAGCACGACGAGCAGTACTTC. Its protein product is CASSLGEHDEQYF.